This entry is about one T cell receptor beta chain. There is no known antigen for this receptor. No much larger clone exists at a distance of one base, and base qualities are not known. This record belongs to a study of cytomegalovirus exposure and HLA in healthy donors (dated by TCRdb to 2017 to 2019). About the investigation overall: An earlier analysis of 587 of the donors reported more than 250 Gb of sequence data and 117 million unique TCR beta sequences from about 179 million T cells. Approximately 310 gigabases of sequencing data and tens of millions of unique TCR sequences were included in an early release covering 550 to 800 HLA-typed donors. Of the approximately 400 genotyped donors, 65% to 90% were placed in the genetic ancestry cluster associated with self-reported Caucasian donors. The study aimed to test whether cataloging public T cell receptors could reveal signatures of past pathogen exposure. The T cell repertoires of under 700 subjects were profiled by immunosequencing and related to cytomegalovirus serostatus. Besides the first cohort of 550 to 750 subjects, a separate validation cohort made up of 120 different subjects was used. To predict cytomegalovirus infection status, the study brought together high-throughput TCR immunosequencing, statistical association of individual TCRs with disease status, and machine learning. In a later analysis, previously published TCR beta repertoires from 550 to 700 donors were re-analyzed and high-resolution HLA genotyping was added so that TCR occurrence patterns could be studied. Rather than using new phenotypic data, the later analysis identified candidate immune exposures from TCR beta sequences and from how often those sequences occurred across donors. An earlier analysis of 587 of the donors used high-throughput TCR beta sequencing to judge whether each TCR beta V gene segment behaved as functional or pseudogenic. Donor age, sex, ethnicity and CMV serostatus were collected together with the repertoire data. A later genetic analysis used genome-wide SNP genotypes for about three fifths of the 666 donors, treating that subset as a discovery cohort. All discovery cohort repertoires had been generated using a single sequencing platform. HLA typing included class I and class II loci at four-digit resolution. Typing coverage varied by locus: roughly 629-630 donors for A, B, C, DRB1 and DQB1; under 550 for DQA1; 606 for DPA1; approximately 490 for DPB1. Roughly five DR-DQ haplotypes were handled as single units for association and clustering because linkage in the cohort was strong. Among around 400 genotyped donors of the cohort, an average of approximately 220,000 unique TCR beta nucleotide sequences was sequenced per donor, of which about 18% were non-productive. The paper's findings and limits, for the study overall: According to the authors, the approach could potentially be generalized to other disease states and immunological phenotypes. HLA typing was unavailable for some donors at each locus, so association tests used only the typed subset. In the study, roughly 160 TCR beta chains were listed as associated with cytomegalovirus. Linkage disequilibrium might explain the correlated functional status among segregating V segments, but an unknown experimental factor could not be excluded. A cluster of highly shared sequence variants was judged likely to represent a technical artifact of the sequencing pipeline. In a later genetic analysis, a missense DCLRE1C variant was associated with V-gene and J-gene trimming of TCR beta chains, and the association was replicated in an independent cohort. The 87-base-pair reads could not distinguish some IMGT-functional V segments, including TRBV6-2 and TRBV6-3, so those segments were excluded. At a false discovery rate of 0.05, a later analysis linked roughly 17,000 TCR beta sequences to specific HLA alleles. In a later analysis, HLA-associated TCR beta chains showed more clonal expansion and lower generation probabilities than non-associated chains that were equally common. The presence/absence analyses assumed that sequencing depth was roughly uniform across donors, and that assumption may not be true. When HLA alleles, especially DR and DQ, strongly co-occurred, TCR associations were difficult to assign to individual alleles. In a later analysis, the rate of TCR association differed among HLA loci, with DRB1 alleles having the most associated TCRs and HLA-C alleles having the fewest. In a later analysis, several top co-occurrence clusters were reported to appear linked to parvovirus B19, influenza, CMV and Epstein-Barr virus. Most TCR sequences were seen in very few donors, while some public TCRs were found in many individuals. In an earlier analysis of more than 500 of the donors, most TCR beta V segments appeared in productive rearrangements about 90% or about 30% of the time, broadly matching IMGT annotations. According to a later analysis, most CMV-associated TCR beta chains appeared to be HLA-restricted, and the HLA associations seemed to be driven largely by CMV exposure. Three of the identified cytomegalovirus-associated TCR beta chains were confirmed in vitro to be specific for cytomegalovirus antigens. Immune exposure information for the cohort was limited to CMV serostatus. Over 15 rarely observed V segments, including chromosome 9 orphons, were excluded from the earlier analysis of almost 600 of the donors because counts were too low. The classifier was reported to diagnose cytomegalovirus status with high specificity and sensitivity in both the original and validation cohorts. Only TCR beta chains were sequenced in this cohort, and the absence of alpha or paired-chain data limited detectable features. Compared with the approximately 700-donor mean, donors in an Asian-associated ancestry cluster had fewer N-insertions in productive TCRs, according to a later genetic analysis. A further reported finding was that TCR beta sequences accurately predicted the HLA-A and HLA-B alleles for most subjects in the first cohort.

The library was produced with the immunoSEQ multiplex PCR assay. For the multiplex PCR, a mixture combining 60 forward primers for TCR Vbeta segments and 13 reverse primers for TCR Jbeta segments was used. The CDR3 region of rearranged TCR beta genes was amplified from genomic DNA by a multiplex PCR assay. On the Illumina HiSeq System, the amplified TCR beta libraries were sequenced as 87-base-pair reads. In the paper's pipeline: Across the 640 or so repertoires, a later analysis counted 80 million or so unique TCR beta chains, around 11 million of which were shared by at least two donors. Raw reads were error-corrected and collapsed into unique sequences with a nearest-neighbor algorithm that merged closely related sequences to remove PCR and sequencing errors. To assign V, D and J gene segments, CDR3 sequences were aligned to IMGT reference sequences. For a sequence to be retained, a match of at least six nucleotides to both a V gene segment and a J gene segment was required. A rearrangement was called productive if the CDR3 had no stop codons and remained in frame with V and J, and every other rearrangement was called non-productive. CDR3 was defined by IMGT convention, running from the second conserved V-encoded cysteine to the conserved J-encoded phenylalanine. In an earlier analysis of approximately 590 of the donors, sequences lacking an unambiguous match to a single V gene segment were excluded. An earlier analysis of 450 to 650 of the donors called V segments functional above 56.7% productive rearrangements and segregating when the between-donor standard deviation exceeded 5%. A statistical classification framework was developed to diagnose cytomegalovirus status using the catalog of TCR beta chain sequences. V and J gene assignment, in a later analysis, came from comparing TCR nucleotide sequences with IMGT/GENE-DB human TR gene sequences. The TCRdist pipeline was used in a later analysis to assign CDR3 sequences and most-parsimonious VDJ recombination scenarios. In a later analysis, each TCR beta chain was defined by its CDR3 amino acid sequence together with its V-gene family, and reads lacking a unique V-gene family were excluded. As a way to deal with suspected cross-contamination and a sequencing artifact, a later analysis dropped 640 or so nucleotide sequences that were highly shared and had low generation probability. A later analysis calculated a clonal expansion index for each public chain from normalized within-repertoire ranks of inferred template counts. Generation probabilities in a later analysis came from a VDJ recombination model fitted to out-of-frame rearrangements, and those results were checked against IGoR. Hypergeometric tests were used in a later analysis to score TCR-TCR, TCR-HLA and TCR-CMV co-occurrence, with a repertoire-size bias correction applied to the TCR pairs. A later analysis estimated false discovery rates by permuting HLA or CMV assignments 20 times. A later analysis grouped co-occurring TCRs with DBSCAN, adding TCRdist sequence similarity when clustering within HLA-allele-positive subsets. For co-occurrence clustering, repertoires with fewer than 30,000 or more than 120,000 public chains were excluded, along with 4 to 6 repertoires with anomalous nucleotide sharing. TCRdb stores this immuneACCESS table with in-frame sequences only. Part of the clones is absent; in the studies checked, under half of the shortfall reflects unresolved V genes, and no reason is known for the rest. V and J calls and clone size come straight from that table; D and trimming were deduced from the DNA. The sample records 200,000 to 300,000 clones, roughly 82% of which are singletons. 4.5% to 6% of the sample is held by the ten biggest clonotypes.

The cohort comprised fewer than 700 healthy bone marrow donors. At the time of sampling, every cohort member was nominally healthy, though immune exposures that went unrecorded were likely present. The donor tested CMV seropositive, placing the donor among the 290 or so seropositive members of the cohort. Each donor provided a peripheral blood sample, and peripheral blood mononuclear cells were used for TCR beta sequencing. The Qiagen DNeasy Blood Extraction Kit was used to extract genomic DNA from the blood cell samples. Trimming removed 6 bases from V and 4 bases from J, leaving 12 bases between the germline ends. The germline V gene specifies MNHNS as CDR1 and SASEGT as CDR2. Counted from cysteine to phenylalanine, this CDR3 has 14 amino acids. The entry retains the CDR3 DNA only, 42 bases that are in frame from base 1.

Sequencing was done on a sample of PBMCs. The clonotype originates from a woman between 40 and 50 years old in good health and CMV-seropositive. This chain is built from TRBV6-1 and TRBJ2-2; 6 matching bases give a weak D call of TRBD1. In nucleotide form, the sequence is TGTGCCAGCAGCCCACTCAGGGGCACCGGGGAGCTGTTTTTT. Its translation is CASSPLRGTGELFF.